This is a list of T cell receptor beta chains from one sample in a study of tumor-infiltrating lymphocytes in localized non-small cell lung cancer. Data came from immunoSEQ multiplex PCR; TCRdb stores just in-frame clones and leaves some out. The table records 9,500 to 13,000 clones, 65% to 80% of them present only once. Material for sequencing was uninvolved lung tissue not adjacent to the tumor. The source of these receptors is a human donor with non-small cell lung cancer. Both conserved end residues are part of each CDR3. D genes are given only for firm matches. Clone size is stated in some rows and not others, as once, few, many or a class when expanded.

j_call cdr3_length d_call clone_size v_call cdr3_aa cdr3_nt
TRBJ1-1 18 TRBD1 NA TRBV11-2 CASSLEGTGGGWSTEAFF TGTGCCAGCAGCTTAGAAGGGACAGGAGGAGGTTGGAGCACTGAAGCTTTCTTT
TRBJ2-7 15 TRBD2 NA TRBV7-9 CASSLVSGRAYEQYF TGTGCCAGCAGCTTAGTCAGCGGGAGGGCCTACGAGCAGTACTTC
TRBJ2-6 17 TRBD2 NA TRBV11-2 CASSLIGGSSGANVLTF TGTGCCAGCAGCTTAATCGGGGGGAGCTCTGGGGCCAACGTCCTGACTTTC
TRBJ2-7 14 NA few TRBV7-6 CASSLNGRMYEQYF TGTGCCAGCAGCTTAAACGGGAGAATGTACGAGCAGTACTTC
TRBJ1-5 15 NA NA TRBV5-4 CASSSGPDDNQPQHF TGTGCCAGCAGTTCGGGCCCCGATGACAATCAGCCCCAGCATTTT
TRBJ2-7 18 NA NA TRBV2 CASSHRVRAGLRSYEQYF TGTGCCAGCAGCCATAGGGTCAGGGCCGGTCTCAGGTCATACGAGCAGTACTTC
TRBJ1-1 14 NA NA TRBV5-4 CASSLMGAKTEAFF TGTGCCAGCAGCCTAATGGGGGCAAAGACTGAAGCTTTCTTT
TRBJ1-3 16 NA NA TRBV5-6 CASSLIQSFSGNTIYF TGTGCCAGCAGCTTGATACAATCCTTCTCTGGAAACACCATATATTTT
TRBJ2-7 14 TRBD1 NA TRBV27 CASSPGGASYEQYF TGTGCCAGCAGTCCAGGGGGAGCTTCCTACGAGCAGTACTTC
TRBJ2-7 15 NA NA TRBV29-1 CSVKTVKSPNYEQYF TGCAGCGTTAAGACAGTCAAGAGTCCCAACTACGAGCAGTACTTC
TRBJ2-3 14 NA once TRBV7-2 CASSFGQITDTQYF TGTGCCAGCAGCTTTGGGCAGATCACAGATACGCAGTATTTT
TRBJ2-7 15 TRBD1 NA TRBV6-6 CASSPGQGLSYEQYF TGTGCCAGCAGCCCCGGACAGGGGCTCTCCTACGAGCAGTACTTC
TRBJ2-3 15 NA NA TRBV19 CASSLDGHPTDTQYF TGTGCCAGTAGTCTGGACGGCCACCCCACAGATACGCAGTATTTT
TRBJ1-6 14 TRBD1 once TRBV2 CASSRQGQVSPLHF TGTGCCAGCAGTAGACAGGGTCAGGTTTCACCCCTCCACTTT
TRBJ2-3 13 TRBD2 NA TRBV7-3 CASSREVADTQYF TGTGCCAGCAGCCGGGAGGTAGCAGATACGCAGTATTTT
TRBJ2-1 18 TRBD2 NA TRBV5-4 CASSLSGRAGNTYNEQFF TGTGCCAGCAGCTTGTCGGGGAGAGCGGGGAATACCTACAATGAGCAGTTCTTC
TRBJ2-1 14 NA NA TRBV29-1 CSVKAGGAPNEQFF TGCAGCGTAAAGGCTGGCGGGGCTCCCAATGAGCAGTTCTTC
TRBJ1-2 18 NA few TRBV4-3 CASSQSQWDTGRNYGYTF TGCGCCAGCAGCCAAAGTCAATGGGATACAGGGAGGAACTATGGCTACACCTTC
TRBJ1-3 15 NA few TRBV2 CASSEANGVRNTIYF TGTGCCAGCAGTGAAGCGAACGGGGTACGAAACACCATATATTTT
TRBJ2-1 18 TRBD2 NA TRBV5-1 CASSPGLAGGRTYNEQFF TGCGCCAGCAGCCCGGGACTAGCGGGGGGCCGGACCTACAATGAGCAGTTCTTC
TRBJ2-7 14 NA NA TRBV6-6 CASSYGDSNGEQYF TGTGCCAGCAGTTACGGGGACTCGAACGGGGAGCAGTACTTC
TRBJ2-1 14 TRBD2 NA TRBV2 CASLAGDTYNEQFF TGTGCCAGCTTAGCGGGAGATACCTACAATGAGCAGTTCTTC
TRBJ1-1 15 NA NA TRBV28 CASRPGVRLNTEAFF TGTGCCAGCAGACCCGGTGTGCGCCTGAACACTGAAGCTTTCTTT
TRBJ1-1 14 NA few TRBV27 CASSPLGVSAEAFF TGTGCCAGCAGTCCCCTAGGGGTTTCGGCTGAAGCTTTCTTT
TRBJ1-1 14 TRBD1 NA TRBV5-4 CASSLQGATTEAFF TGTGCCAGCAGCTTGCAGGGGGCGACCACTGAAGCTTTCTTT
TRBJ1-1 13 NA medium-sized TRBV7-6 CASSADLNTEAFF TGTGCCAGCAGCGCCGATTTGAACACTGAAGCTTTCTTT
TRBJ2-7 14 NA NA TRBV11-2 CASSLRQVSYEQYF TGTGCCAGCAGCTTAAGACAGGTCTCCTACGAGCAGTACTTC
TRBJ2-3 17 TRBD1 NA TRBV2 CASSGPHRGLGTDTQYF TGTGCCAGCAGTGGCCCACACAGGGGGCTTGGCACAGATACGCAGTATTTT
TRBJ2-7 13 NA NA TRBV11-2 CASSLVGQNEQYF TGTGCCAGCAGCTTAGTCGGGCAGAACGAGCAGTACTTC
TRBJ2-2 19 TRBD2 NA TRBV28 CASRGGRTSGSLRTGELFF TGTGCCAGCAGGGGCGGAAGGACTAGCGGGAGCCTGCGCACCGGGGAGCTGTTTTTT
TRBJ2-7 13 TRBD1 few TRBV7-2 CASSSRTGLEQYF TGTGCCAGCAGCTCCAGGACAGGGCTCGAGCAGTACTTC
TRBJ2-6 15 NA few TRBV7-2 CASSPFQAGANVLTF TGTGCCAGCAGCCCCTTCCAGGCTGGGGCCAACGTCCTGACTTTC
TRBJ1-4 14 NA NA TRBV27 CASRGGSWAQKLFF TGTGCCAGCAGAGGTGGCTCGTGGGCCCAAAAACTGTTTTTT
TRBJ1-5 17 TRBD1 NA TRBV7-9 CASSSGTGGYSNQPQHF TGTGCCAGCAGCTCCGGGACAGGGGGTTATAGCAATCAGCCCCAGCATTTT
TRBJ2-7 13 NA once TRBV5-8 CASSPGAGVEQYF TGTGCCAGCAGCCCGGGTGCAGGGGTCGAGCAGTACTTC
TRBJ2-3 15 TRBD1 NA TRBV11-1 CASSTRQGPTDTQYF TGTGCCAGCAGCACCCGACAGGGGCCCACAGATACGCAGTATTTT
TRBJ2-7 11 NA NA TRBV14 CASSLTGEQYF TGTGCCAGCAGCCTTACGGGCGAGCAGTACTTC
TRBJ2-3 15 TRBD1 NA TRBV7-2 CASSPQRGQADTQYF TGTGCCAGCAGCCCTCAACGCGGACAGGCAGATACGCAGTATTTT
TRBJ1-3 15 NA NA TRBV5-1 CASSLVGDSGNTIYF TGCGCCAGCAGCTTGGTAGGGGACTCTGGAAACACCATATATTTT
TRBJ1-2 12 NA NA TRBV28 CAILTGQYGYTF TGTGCCATACTGACAGGACAGTATGGCTACACCTTC
TRBJ2-5 12 NA NA TRBV2 CASSAGPGAQYF TGTGCCAGCAGTGCCGGGCCAGGGGCCCAGTACTTC
TRBJ2-5 15 TRBD1 NA TRBV2 CASKMGQGTQETQYF TGTGCCAGCAAGATGGGACAGGGGACGCAAGAGACCCAGTACTTC
TRBJ2-5 18 TRBD2 NA TRBV4-1 CASSQDTASGAFQETQYF TGCGCCAGCAGCCAAGATACCGCTAGCGGGGCGTTCCAAGAGACCCAGTACTTC
TRBJ1-4 13 NA NA TRBV7-2 CASSLIRSEKLFF TGTGCCAGCAGCTTAATCAGGTCCGAAAAACTGTTTTTT
TRBJ1-2 13 NA NA TRBV19 CASSVGTRYGYTF TGTGCCAGTAGTGTCGGGACAAGATATGGCTACACCTTC
TRBJ2-7 14 NA few TRBV27 CASSRDTGSYEQYF TGTGCCAGCAGTCGGGACACCGGCTCCTACGAGCAGTACTTC
TRBJ2-6 17 TRBD1 NA TRBV5-4 CASSLGQGALGANVLTF TGTGCCAGCAGCTTGGGACAGGGGGCCCTTGGGGCCAACGTCCTGACTTTC
TRBJ2-7 15 TRBD1 NA TRBV29-1 CSVSYGTGVSYEQYF TGCAGCGTTAGCTATGGGACAGGGGTTTCCTACGAGCAGTACTTC